One and the same sample provided the 2 T cell receptor beta chains below, sequenced in a study of blood T cell repertoires in COVID-19. Using immunoSEQ multiplex PCR, the repertoire was profiled, and TCRdb retains in-frame clones only, with some absent. The table shows a few hundred thousand clones, with around 90% occurring only once. The specimen was PBMCs or T cells enriched from blood (not recorded which). The origin of the receptors is a woman aged 35 to 49 who had been exposed to COVID-19.

The V and J genes are TRBV2 and TRBJ1-2; weak D call: TRBD1 (6 bases). Per germline, CDR1 SNHLY and CDR2 FYNNEI. Between the trimmed V and J ends, which lost 1 base and 4 bases, there was a span of 10 bases. The CDR3 is 14 amino acids. CDR3 DNA: TGTGCCAGCAGTGAAGACACAGGGTCCTATGGCTACACCTTC. Residues: CASSEDTGSYGYTF.

J is TRBJ2-1 and V is TRBV7-8; TRBD2 agrees at 7 bases. V was pared by 1 base and J by 4 bases, with 4 bases of the junction left unmatched. The V gene's germline CDR1 is SGHVS and CDR2 FQNEAQ. The length of the CDR3 is 15 residues. CDR3 DNA sequence: TGTGCCAGCAGCTTAGTCCCAGCGGGGTACAATGAGCAGTTCTTC. This gives the protein CASSLVPAGYNEQFF.